The 26 T cell receptor beta chains below all came from one sample that was sequenced in a study of response to subunit inactivated influenza vaccine. TCRdb processed the RT-PCR reads anew with MiXCR; each CDR3 protein has one entry. The sample holds over 150,000 distinct CDR3 sequences, roughly 10% seen once. Sequencing was performed on CD8+ T cells sorted from PBMCs, taken around 25 months after vaccination. Receptors originate from a man aged 50-75 years who received an inactivated influenza vaccine.

This clonotype was picked up a small number of times. J is TRBJ1-6 and V is TRBV11-2; TRBD1 matches at 9 bases. CDR1 SGHAT and CDR2 FQNNGV come from the germline V gene. The CDR3 loop spans 15 amino acids. The junction had 4 bases not matched to a gene; V was cut back by 1 base and J by 9 bases. The CDR3 DNA reads TGTGCCAGCAGCTTAGGGGGGACAGGGTCTTCACCCCTCCACTTT. This translates into CASSLGGTGSSPLHF.

The chain uses TRBV6-2 or TRBV6-3 and TRBJ2-2; 15 positions agree with TRBD2. V dropped 6 bases and J dropped 6; count of bases not matched to a gene: 2. The germline V gene has CDR1 MNHEY and CDR2 SVGEGT. There are 15 residues in the CDR3. The chain's CDR3 is CASRRTSGRAGELFF. The CDR3, as DNA: TGTGCCAGCAGGCGGACTAGCGGGAGGGCCGGGGAGCTGTTTTTT.

This clonotype has ten or more counts. J is TRBJ2-5 and V is TRBV10-3, with D uncertain. V was shortened by 6 bases and J by 1 base, with 15 bases between the two germline ends. Germline V gives CDR1 ENHRY, CDR2 SYGVKD. The CDR3 spans 15 residues. Here the CDR3 reads CAISDPGVAQETQYF. DNA for the CDR3: TGTGCCATCAGCGACCCCGGCGTTGCCCAAGAGACCCAGTACTTC.

The chain employs TRBV7-3 and TRBJ2-3; D uncertain. CDR1 and CDR2 from the germline V gene are SGHTA and FQGTGA. Deletions cut 5 bases from V and 4 bases from J, with 19 bases between. The CDR3 has 16 residues. The CDR3 DNA reads as TGTGCCAGCAGCACTCCGGGCCTCACCCCCCCAGATACGCAGTATTTT. It is translated as CASSTPGLTPPDTQYF.

This clonotype was picked up a small number of times. The chain links TRBV11-2 to TRBJ2-7, with 13 bases matching TRBD2. The CDR3 length is 17 residues. Germline CDR1 is SGHAT and CDR2 is FQNNGV. V lost 4 bases and J lost 4; bases outside the gene matches: 10. The CDR3 loop reads CASSSQDWTSGSYEQYF. CDR3 bases: TGTGCCAGCAGCTCGCAGGATTGGACTAGCGGGAGTTACGAGCAGTACTTC.

J is TRBJ2-7 and V is TRBV7-2; D is perhaps TRBD2 (6 bases). The ends were cut back, 5 bases at V and 2 bases at J, with 16 bases in the middle. CDR1 is SGHTA, CDR2 FQGNSA, per germline. The CDR3 has 15 residues. CDR3 nucleotide sequence: TGTGCCAGCAGCGTCATAGCGGCCGTGACCTACGAGCAGTACTTC. Encoded protein: CASSVIAAVTYEQYF.

In its sample, this clonotype was seen a few times. The chain links TRBV4-3 to TRBJ1-1; 10 nucleotides align to TRBD1. J lost 11 bases, V lost 3 bases, and 3 bases had no gene match. From germline, CDR1 is LGHNA and CDR2 YSLEER. CDR3 length: 12 residues. CDR3 protein: CASSQDRGEAFF. CDR3 sequence (DNA): TGCGCCAGCAGCCAGGACAGGGGGGAGGCTTTCTTT.

This clonotype showed up just a few times. J is TRBJ2-3 and V is TRBV6-5, with 8 nucleotides matching TRBD1. Unmatched junction bases numbered 5, after V lost 4 bases and J lost 8 bases. Germline CDR1 and CDR2: MNHEY and SVGAGI. There are 13 residues in the CDR3. The CDR3 here is CASSWDRRATQYF. CDR3 coding DNA: TGTGCCAGCAGTTGGGACAGGCGCGCTACGCAGTATTTT.

This clonotype occurred a few times. The V gene is TRBV29-1, the J gene TRBJ2-7; 10 positions agree with TRBD1. Germline trimming cut 7 bases from V and 5 bases from J; bases unmatched to any gene: 5. CDR3 size: 12 residues. Germline CDR1 and CDR2: SQVTM and ANQGSEA. CDR3 DNA: TGCAGCGCGGGACAGGGGTACAACGAGCAGTACTTC. This gives the protein CSAGQGYNEQYF.

A word on this clonotype: A much larger clone differs by one base, so this may be a read error. The V call is TRBV28, the J call TRBJ2-5, with a tentative D call TRBD1 (5 bases). The ends were cut back, 1 base at V and 3 bases at J, with 9 bases in the middle. This CDR3 contains 14 residues. Looked up from germline, CDR1 is MDHEN and CDR2 is SYDVKM. The CDR3 loop reads CASSLYQGEETQYF. The CDR3 DNA is TGTGCCAGCAGTTTATACCAAGGGGAAGAGACCCAGTACTTC.

The chain joins TRBV9 to TRBJ2-1, with D perhaps matching TRBD2 (6 bases). The CDR3 has 14 amino acids. V lost 3 bases, J lost 2 bases, and 9 bases lay in between. Germline CDR1 and CDR2: SGDLS and YYNGEE. CDR3 residues: CASSAAGTYNEQFF. The DNA for the CDR3 is TGTGCCAGCAGCGCAGCGGGCACCTACAATGAGCAGTTCTTC.

The rearrangement joins TRBV27 to TRBJ2-7; 12 bases are a match to TRBD2. Germline V gene data show CDR1 as MNHEY and CDR2 as SMNVEV (reference sequence). The trim removed 5 bases at V and 5 bases at J, leaving 7 bases unmatched. This CDR3 has 15 amino acids. CDR3 sequence reads: CASSATTSGSDEQYF. CDR3 bases: TGTGCCAGCAGTGCGACGACTAGCGGGAGTGACGAGCAGTACTTC.

In this sample, this clonotype turned up a few times. V is TRBV20-1 and J is TRBJ2-7; the D call may be TRBD1 or TRBD2 (5 bases each). The V end was cut by 2 bases, the J end by 2 bases, with 10 bases between. The CDR3 spans 13 residues. Germline V gene data show CDR1 as DFQATT and CDR2 as SNEGSKA (reference sequence). CDR3 region: CSARRLGAYEQYF. CDR3 nucleotide sequence: TGCAGTGCTAGACGTCTGGGGGCCTACGAGCAGTACTTC.

The chain uses TRBV3-1 and TRBJ2-1; D is ambiguous. The CDR3 extends over 14 amino acids. The germline CDR1 and CDR2 sequences are LGHDT and YNNKEL (reference sequence). The V end lost 0 bases, the J end lost 8 bases, and 11 bases lay between the germline ends. The CDR3: CASSQERQIDEQFF. The CDR3 bases are TGTGCCAGCAGCCAAGAAAGGCAGATCGATGAGCAGTTCTTC.

This chain connects TRBV20-1 to TRBJ2-3, with 9 bases aligning to TRBD2. The CDR3 loop spans 18 amino acids. The germline V gene has CDR1 DFQATT and CDR2 SNEGSKA (reference sequence). J was trimmed by 0 bases and V by 3 bases; bases with no gene match: 13. In DNA, the CDR3 is TGCAGTGCTAGTGGCTTAGCGGGGGATATGACTAGCACAGATACGCAGTATTTT. Amino acids: CSASGLAGDMTSTDTQYF.

The rearrangement joins TRBV3-1 to TRBJ2-2; 8 bases agree with TRBD2. This CDR3 region has 17 residues. Germline V gives CDR1 LGHDT, CDR2 YNNKEL (reference sequence). J was trimmed by 2 bases and V by 4 bases; bases with no gene match: 9. DNA of the CDR3: TGTGCCAGCAGCCTGTCTAGCGGGCCCGAAAACACCGGGGAGCTGTTTTTT. Protein sequence: CASSLSSGPENTGELFF.

This clonotype has ten or more counts. In DNA, the CDR3 is TGCAGTGCTAGAGAGGGTACTTACAATGAGCAGTTCTTC. Its translation: CSAREGTYNEQFF. J is TRBJ2-1 and V is TRBV20-1; the D is unclear. Trimming stripped 0 bases from V and 4 bases from J, with 7 bases between. CDR1 DFQATT and CDR2 SNEGSKA come from the germline V gene (reference sequence). The CDR3 has 13 amino acids.

V is TRBV3-1 and J is TRBJ2-7; D not resolved. This CDR3 comprises 15 residues. The V end was cut by 2 bases, the J end by 2 bases, with 13 bases between. Germline CDR1 LGHDT, CDR2 YNNKEL (reference sequence). The DNA of the CDR3 is TGTGCCAGCAGCCAATTTCCTAAGGAGACCTACGAGCAGTACTTC. It is translated as CASSQFPKETYEQYF.

This clonotype was observed a handful of times. V is TRBV27 and J is TRBJ1-5, with a tentative D call TRBD1 (5 bases). This CDR3 region has 17 residues. Per the germline V gene, CDR1 is MNHEY and CDR2 is SMNVEV (reference sequence). V was shortened by 4 bases and J by 1 base, with 17 bases between the two germline ends. The CDR3 DNA reads as TGTGCCAGCAGTTCCCTGGGGGTCGCGGCGAGCAATCAGCCCCAGCATTTT. Its translation is CASSSLGVAASNQPQHF.

The chain uses TRBV6-5 and TRBJ2-7, with D perhaps assigned TRBD1 or TRBD2 (5 bases each). The CDR3 has 17 residues. V was shortened by 0 bases and J by 3 bases, with 18 bases between the two germline ends. The germline gives CDR1 MNHEY, CDR2 SVGAGI. The CDR3 region is CASSYSRIGGNYYEQYF. The CDR3 coding sequence is TGTGCCAGCAGTTACTCGAGAATTGGGGGAAACTACTACGAGCAGTACTTC.

This clonotype was found many times. The genes are TRBV15 and TRBJ1-1; no clear D gene. Trimming removed 1 base from V and 5 bases from J, with 11 bases in between. CDR3 size: 14 residues. Germline CDR1 and CDR2: LNHNV and YYDKDF (reference sequence). The CDR3 is CATSRALGTTEAFF. The CDR3 nucleotides read TGTGCCACCAGCAGAGCCCTGGGAACGACTGAAGCTTTCTTT.

This clonotype was picked up many times. This chain connects TRBV5-6 to TRBJ1-2, with D hard to call. Germline V gene data show CDR1 as SGHDT and CDR2 as YYEEEE. The CDR3 totals 12 residues. The germline V and J ends were trimmed by 4 bases and 5 bases, with 9 bases remaining between them. The CDR3 is CASSAGNYGYTF. The CDR3 DNA follows: TGTGCCAGCAGCGCCGGGAATTATGGCTACACCTTC.

The genes are TRBV9 and TRBJ2-5; D perhaps matches TRBD1 (6 bases). Trimming removed 0 bases at V and 4 bases at J, with 13 bases between. The germline CDR1 and CDR2 sequences are SGDLS and YYNGEE. The CDR3 totals 15 residues. CDR3 in DNA: TGTGCCAGCAGCGTAGCTGGGGGCGCAGGAGAGACCCAGTACTTC. It specifies CASSVAGGAGETQYF.

Ten or more counts support this clonotype. V is TRBV4-1 and J is TRBJ1-4; D is possibly TRBD1 (6 bases). The CDR3 loop spans 17 amino acids. V was trimmed by 2 bases and J by 3 bases, leaving 16 bases between them. From germline, CDR1 is MGHRA and CDR2 YSYEKL. Here the CDR3 DNA reads TGCGCCAGCAGCCAATCCCCACACAGGGACTCTAATGAAAAACTGTTTTTT. Residues: CASSQSPHRDSNEKLFF.

The chain carries TRBV9 and TRBJ2-5; 12 positions match TRBD2. The CDR3 runs to 16 residues. Germline lookup yields CDR1 SGDLS and CDR2 YYNGEE. The J segment lost 4 bases and the V segment lost 0 bases, leaving 4 bases of the junction unmatched. This CDR3 is CASSVELAGGLETQYF. The DNA of the CDR3 is TGTGCCAGCAGCGTAGAACTAGCGGGAGGATTAGAGACCCAGTACTTC.

There are many counts of this clonotype. The chain recombines TRBV12-3 or TRBV12-4 with TRBJ2-2; D not resolved. Trimming took 3 bases from V and 9 from J, leaving 8 bases between them. The length of the CDR3 is 12 residues. CDR3 in amino acids: CASSLGYRELFF. CDR3 nucleotides: TGTGCCAGCAGTTTGGGCTACAGGGAGCTGTTTTTT.